Below are 12 T cell receptor beta chains sequenced from a single sample in a study of T cells in Graves' hyperthyroidism and ophthalmopathy (dated by TCRdb to between 2018 and 2021). Libraries were made using multiplex PCR. This sample was sequenced with an Illumina HiSeq 2000. TCR beta CDR3 regions were amplified from RNA transcripts. The first round of RT-PCR for the TCR CDR3 was performed with the HTBI primer set and the Qiagen OneStep RT-PCR kit. The public reads were reanalyzed by TCRdb: fastp trimming at Q25, MiXCR alignment, in-frame beta chains only. Each record represents a unique CDR3 protein, reported with the most common genes and DNA among its rows. The sample table lists about 420,000 distinct CDR3 sequences, around 15% of them with a count of one. The ten largest clones capture 5.3% of the sample. Sequenced sample: blood. These receptors all stem from a woman aged 18-29 years with Graves' hyperthyroidism.

Many counts were recorded for this clonotype. The genes are TRBV5-1 and TRBJ1-2; weak D call: TRBD1 (5 bases). The V gene lost 5 bases and the J gene lost 8 bases, with 19 bases spanning the gap. Per germline, CDR1 SGHRS and CDR2 YFSETQ. CDR3 length equals 14 residues. The CDR3 nucleotides read TGCGCCAGCAGATCGGGACTCACTCAGGAGGGCTACACCTTC. Translating gives CASRSGLTQEGYTF.

This clonotype has a count of ten or more. The genes are TRBV5-6 and TRBJ2-1; 9 bases map to TRBD2. CDR1 and CDR2 (germline): SGHDT, YYEEEE. The CDR3 spans 17 residues. J was trimmed by 8 bases and V by 0 bases; bases with no gene match: 12. The CDR3: CASSLASGRPGAHEQFF. The CDR3 coding sequence is TGTGCCAGCAGCTTGGCCAGCGGGAGGCCGGGGGCCCATGAGCAGTTCTTC.

The chain carries TRBV20-1 and TRBJ1-5; 7 bases match TRBD1. The J segment lost 3 bases and the V segment lost 3 bases, leaving 8 bases of the junction unmatched. CDR3 length: 15 residues. The germline V gene has CDR1 DFQATT and CDR2 SNEGSKA (reference sequence). The CDR3 sequence is CSASWDSRLNQPQHF. CDR3 nucleotides: TGCAGTGCTAGCTGGGACAGCCGTCTCAATCAGCCCCAGCATTTT.

This chain joins TRBV10-3 and TRBJ2-3; TRBD2 agrees at 9 bases. The CDR3 runs to 15 residues. V shed 10 bases, J shed 5 bases, and the junction held 13 bases outside the gene matches. CDR1 is ENHRY and CDR2 is SYGVKD in the germline V gene. The CDR3: CATMDSGRGGDTQYF. The CDR3, as DNA: TGTGCCACCATGGATAGCGGGAGAGGGGGAGATACGCAGTATTTT.

CDR3: CASSLGFGPYSYEQYF. The DNA of the CDR3 is TGTGCCAGCAGCTTGGGTTTCGGCCCGTACTCCTACGAGCAGTACTTC. V usage is TRBV5-6 and J usage is TRBJ2-7; D remains ambiguous. This CDR3 region has 16 residues. Germline V gene sequence: CDR1 SGHDT, CDR2 YYEEEE. V lost 0 bases and J lost 0, with 13 bases in between.

The table lists this clonotype with many counts. The chain recombines TRBV29-1 with TRBJ1-1; D perhaps matches TRBD1 (5 bases). The CDR3 covers 13 residues. Trimming removed 6 bases at V and 1 base at J, with 12 bases between. The germline gives CDR1 SQVTM, CDR2 ANQGSEA. Written as DNA, the CDR3 is TGCAGCGTGAAGGAGGGGACGAACACTGAAGCTTTCTTT. Its translation: CSVKEGTNTEAFF.

Only a few counts were recorded for this clonotype. The chain employs TRBV10-2 and TRBJ2-3; D unresolved. Looked up from germline, CDR1 is WSHSY and CDR2 is SAAADI. This CDR3 comprises 14 residues. Trimming cost V 6 bases and J 0 bases, with 10 bases left between them. Here the CDR3 DNA reads TGCGCCAGCAGCGACACAACTAGCACAGATACGCAGTATTTT. Protein product: CASSDTTSTDTQYF.

This clonotype was seen a few times. The chain links TRBV6-1 to TRBJ2-2; D might be TRBD1 (6 bases). V was trimmed by 6 bases and J by 4 bases, leaving 12 bases between them. The CDR3 runs 14 residues. Germline V gene sequence: CDR1 MNHNS, CDR2 SASEGT. CDR3 sequence reads: CASSAGVSTGELFF. DNA of the CDR3: TGTGCCAGCAGCGCAGGGGTCAGCACCGGGGAGCTGTTTTTT.

This clonotype was counted many times. V is TRBV6-2 or TRBV6-3 and J is TRBJ2-7, with a tentative D call TRBD1 (6 bases). The V and J ends lost 4 bases and 3 bases respectively, with 13 bases between them. The CDR3 sequence is 14 residues long. CDR1 and CDR2 (germline): MNHEY, SVGEGT. CDR3 sequence (DNA): TGTGCCAGCAGTTTCGGGACAAACCTCTACGAGCAGTACTTC. Translation gives CASSFGTNLYEQYF.

This clonotype was observed many times. The rearrangement links TRBV24-1 to TRBJ2-3, with 13 bases identical to TRBD2. V was pared by 7 bases and J by 3 bases, with 3 bases of the junction left unmatched. Germline CDR1 KGHDR, CDR2 SFDVKD. This CDR3 contains 15 residues. The CDR3: CATSPGLAGTDTQYF. As DNA, the CDR3 is TGTGCCACCAGCCCGGGACTAGCGGGAACAGATACGCAGTATTTT.

This clonotype turned up a few times. The chain uses TRBV14 and TRBJ1-1; D is possibly TRBD1 (6 bases). Germline V gene data show CDR1 as SGHDN and CDR2 as FVKESK. The V gene lost 1 base and the J gene lost 2 bases, with 20 bases spanning the gap. CDR3 size: 18 residues. CDR3 protein: CASSQVQGFENKNTEAFF. The CDR3 DNA follows: TGTGCCAGCAGCCAAGTCCAGGGGTTCGAGAACAAAAACACTGAAGCTTTCTTT.

The table lists this clonotype with many counts. For the CDR3, the DNA is TGTGCCAGCAGTTTCCCTGCAACTAATGAAAAACTGTTTTTT. Its protein is CASSFPATNEKLFF. The chain links TRBV12-3 or TRBV12-4 to TRBJ1-4; D gene uncertain. This CDR3 comprises 14 residues. The V and J ends lost 3 bases and 0 bases respectively, with 5 bases between them.